This T cell receptor (beta chain) emerged from a study of healthy donors' naive CD4 and CD8 T cells. Whole-study findings and limits: Positive CDR3 charge linked to CD4+ cells, negative to CD8+ cells. Bias from naive T cell homeostatic proliferation was not addressed.

CDR1 is SGHRS and CDR2 is YFSETQ in the germline V gene. Trimming removed 4 bases from V and 0 bases from J; junction bases left unmatched: 4. This CDR3 is built from 17 residues. The count of this clonotype is one. The antigen is not known. TCR libraries were built from approximately 520 ng of total RNA by linear amplification. From the reads, TCRdb called clonotypes with MiXCR, one entry per CDR3 protein. The sample lists roughly 200,000 distinct CDR3 sequences; about four fifths were seen once. This sequence originates from a pool of human donors in good health; the sample pools cells from several healthy donors. Sequenced: naive CD4+ and CD8+ T cells sorted from blood, pooled from several donors. This chain links TRBV5-1 with TRBJ2-1; 13 bases match TRBD2. CDR3 coding DNA: TGCGCCAGCAGCGGGGGACTAGCGGGGAGCTCCTACAATGAGCAGTTCTTC. Its protein product is CASSGGLAGSSYNEQFF.